These 7 T cell receptor beta chains were all obtained from the same sample, sequenced in a study of blood T cells in healthy people across ages. Combining a sample-barcoded 5' primer with a J-beta primer mix, a second PCR ran for 7 to 11 cycles. One entry per CDR3 protein, called by TCRdb with MiXCR from the 5' RACE reads. This table has about 1 million distinct CDR3 sequences, about 23% appearing once. This sample also appeared in a second study, on T cells of mothers and their children.

Sequenced input: blood. These receptor sequences come from a girl aged 2 to 9 in good health.

The chain couples TRBV28 to TRBJ2-1, with 7 bases aligning to TRBD2. After removal of 5 bases from V and 0 bases from J, the junction contained 19 bases not matched to a gene. Germline lookup yields CDR1 MDHEN and CDR2 SYDVKM. This CDR3 spans 20 amino acids. The CDR3 DNA reads TGTGCCAGCAGTACCAACCGACTAGCCTTTGCCGAGGGCTCCTACAATGAGCAGTTCTTC. It translates to CASSTNRLAFAEGSYNEQFF.

Only a few counts were recorded for this clonotype. This chain links TRBV6-6 with TRBJ1-1; the D gene is possibly TRBD1 (6 bases). Germline CDR1 reads MNHNY; CDR2 reads SVGAGI (reference sequence). Trimming removed 8 bases at V and 2 bases at J, with 15 bases between. This CDR3 has 14 residues. Written as DNA, the CDR3 is TGTGCCAGCTCAAAGGGGGAGATAAACACTGAAGCTTTCTTT. It specifies CASSKGEINTEAFF.

In DNA, the CDR3 is TGCAGCGTGACAGGTCCCATTGGAGAGACCCAGTACTTC. Translation gives CSVTGPIGETQYF. The V gene is TRBV29-1, the J gene TRBJ2-5, with D perhaps matching TRBD1 (6 bases). There are 13 residues in the CDR3. V gave up 6 bases and J gave up 4 bases, with 15 bases separating them. Germline lookup yields CDR1 SQVTM and CDR2 ANQGSEA.

This clonotype came up a few times. The CDR3 sequence is CASSFTTGWNTGELFF. The CDR3 region has the DNA TGTGCCAGCAGCTTCACCACCGGGTGGAACACCGGGGAGCTGTTTTTT. The V and J genes are TRBV9 and TRBJ2-2; no clear D. The CDR3 totals 16 residues. V was pared by 4 bases and J by 1 base, with 14 bases between. Germline-derived CDR1 and CDR2 are SGDLS and YYNGEE.

V usage is TRBV20-1 and J usage is TRBJ1-1; unclear D gene. The CDR3 sequence is 13 residues long. V lost 5 bases to trimming and J lost 0 bases, with 10 bases between them. Germline values: CDR1 DFQATT, CDR2 SNEGSKA (reference sequence). CDR3 sequence: CSARISLNTEAFF. The DNA for the CDR3 is TGCAGTGCTCGGATAAGTCTGAACACTGAAGCTTTCTTT.

This clonotype was observed a handful of times. The V gene is TRBV20-1, the J gene TRBJ1-3, with 8 bases identical to TRBD1. From germline, CDR1 is DFQATT and CDR2 SNEGSKA (reference sequence). The CDR3 has 17 amino acids. The J segment lost 0 bases and the V segment lost 3 bases, leaving 10 bases of the junction unmatched. CDR3 residues: CSAREGQVHYSGNTIYF. For the CDR3, the DNA is TGCAGTGCTAGGGAGGGACAGGTTCATTACTCTGGAAACACCATATATTTT.

This chain uses TRBV9 with TRBJ1-1, with D perhaps matching TRBD1 (6 bases). CDR3 length: 14 residues. From germline, CDR1 is SGDLS and CDR2 YYNGEE. The ends were cut back, 2 bases at V and 4 bases at J, with 12 bases in the middle. The CDR3 region is CASSVGGRITEAFF. The CDR3 DNA is TGTGCCAGCAGCGTCGGGGGCAGGATCACTGAAGCTTTCTTT.